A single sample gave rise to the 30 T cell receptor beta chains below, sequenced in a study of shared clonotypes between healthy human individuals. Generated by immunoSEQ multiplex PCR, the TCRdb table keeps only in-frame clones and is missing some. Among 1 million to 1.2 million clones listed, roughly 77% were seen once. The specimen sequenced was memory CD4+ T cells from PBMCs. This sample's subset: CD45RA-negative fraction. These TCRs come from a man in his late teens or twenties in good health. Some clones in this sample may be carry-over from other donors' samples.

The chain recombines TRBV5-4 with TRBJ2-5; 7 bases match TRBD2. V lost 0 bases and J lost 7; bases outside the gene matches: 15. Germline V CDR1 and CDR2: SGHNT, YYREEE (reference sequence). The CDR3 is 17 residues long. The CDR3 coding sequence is TGTGCCAGCAGCTTGGCTGGCGGGAGCTTCAGAAGTGCGACCCAGTACTTC. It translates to CASSLAGGSFRSATQYF. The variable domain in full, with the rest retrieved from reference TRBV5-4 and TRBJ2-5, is ETGVTQSPTHLIKTRGQQVTLRCSSQSGHNTVSWYQQALGQGPQFIFQYYREEENGRGNFPPRFSGLQFPNYSSELNVNALELDDSALYLCASSLAGGSFRSATQYFGPGTRLLVL.

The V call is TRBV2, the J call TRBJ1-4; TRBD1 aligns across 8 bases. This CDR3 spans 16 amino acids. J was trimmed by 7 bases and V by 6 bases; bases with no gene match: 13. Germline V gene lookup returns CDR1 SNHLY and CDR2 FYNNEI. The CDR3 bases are TGTGCCAGCAGCAACGGGGCAGGGGGCTTGGGTGAAAAACTGTTTTTT. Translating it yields CASSNGAGGLGEKLFF.

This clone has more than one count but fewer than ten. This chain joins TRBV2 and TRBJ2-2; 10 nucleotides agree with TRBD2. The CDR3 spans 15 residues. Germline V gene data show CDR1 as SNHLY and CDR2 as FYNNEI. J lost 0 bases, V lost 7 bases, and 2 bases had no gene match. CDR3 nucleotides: TGTGCCAGCATACTAGCGGGACCGAACACCGGGGAGCTGTTTTTT. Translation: CASILAGPNTGELFF. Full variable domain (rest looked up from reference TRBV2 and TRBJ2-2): EPEVTQTPSHQVTQMGQEVILRCVPISNHLYFYWYRQILGQKVEFLVSFYNNEISEKSEIFDDQFSVERPDGSNFTLKIRSTKLEDSAMYFCASILAGPNTGELFFGEGSRLTVL.

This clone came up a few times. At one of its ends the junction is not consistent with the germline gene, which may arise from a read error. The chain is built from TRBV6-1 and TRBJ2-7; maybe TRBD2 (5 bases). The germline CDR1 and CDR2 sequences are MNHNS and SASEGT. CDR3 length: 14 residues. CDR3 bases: TGTGCCAGCAGGGGTCTGGGGTGGGTGGGAGTCGGAGATTTC. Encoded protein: CASRGLGWVGVGDF.

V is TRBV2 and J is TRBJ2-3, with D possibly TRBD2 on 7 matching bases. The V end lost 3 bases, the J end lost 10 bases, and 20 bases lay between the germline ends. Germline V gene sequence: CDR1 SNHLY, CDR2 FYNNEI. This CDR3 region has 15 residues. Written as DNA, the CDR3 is TGTGCCAGCAGTGATGCGGGGGCCTCTATAATGGCGCAGTATTTT. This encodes CASSDAGASIMAQYF.

The CDR3 region has the DNA TGTGCCAGCAGCTTGGGGACAGGGTGGAACAATGAGCAGTTCTTC. This encodes CASSLGTGWNNEQFF. The chain couples TRBV7-3 to TRBJ2-1; TRBD1 matches at 9 bases. CDR3 length: 15 amino acids. V gave up 3 bases and J gave up 5 bases; unmatched junction bases: 5. The V gene's germline CDR1 is SGHTA and CDR2 FQGTGA.

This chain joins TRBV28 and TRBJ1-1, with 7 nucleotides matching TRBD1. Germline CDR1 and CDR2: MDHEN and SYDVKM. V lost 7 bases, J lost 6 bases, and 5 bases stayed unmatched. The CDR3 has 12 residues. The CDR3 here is CASTQGGAEAFF. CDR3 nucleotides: TGTGCCAGCACCCAGGGGGGGGCTGAAGCTTTCTTT.

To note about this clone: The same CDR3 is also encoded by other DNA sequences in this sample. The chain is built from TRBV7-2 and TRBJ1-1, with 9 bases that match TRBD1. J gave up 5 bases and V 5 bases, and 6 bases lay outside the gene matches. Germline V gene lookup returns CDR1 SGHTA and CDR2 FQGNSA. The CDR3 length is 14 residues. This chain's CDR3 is CASSPGTGRTEAFF. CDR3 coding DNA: TGTGCCAGCAGCCCCGGGACAGGGAGAACTGAAGCTTTCTTT.

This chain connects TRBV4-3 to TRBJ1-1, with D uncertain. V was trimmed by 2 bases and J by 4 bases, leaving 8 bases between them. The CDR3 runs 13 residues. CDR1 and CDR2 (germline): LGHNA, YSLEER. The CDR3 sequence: CASSQRSSTEAFF. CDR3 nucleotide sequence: TGCGCCAGCAGCCAACGCAGTTCCACTGAAGCTTTCTTT.

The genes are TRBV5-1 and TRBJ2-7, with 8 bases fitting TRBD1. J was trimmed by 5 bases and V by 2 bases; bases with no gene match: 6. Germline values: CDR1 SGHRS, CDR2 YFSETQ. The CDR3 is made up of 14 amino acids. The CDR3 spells CASSFRDRLHEQYF. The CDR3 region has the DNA TGCGCCAGCAGCTTCCGGGACAGGCTGCACGAGCAGTACTTC.

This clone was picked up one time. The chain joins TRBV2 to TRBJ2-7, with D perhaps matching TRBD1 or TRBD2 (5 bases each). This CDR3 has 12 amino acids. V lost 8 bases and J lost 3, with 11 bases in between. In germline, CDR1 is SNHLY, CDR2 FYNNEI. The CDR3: CASGDDLYEQYF. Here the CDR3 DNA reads TGTGCCAGCGGGGACGACCTCTACGAGCAGTACTTC.

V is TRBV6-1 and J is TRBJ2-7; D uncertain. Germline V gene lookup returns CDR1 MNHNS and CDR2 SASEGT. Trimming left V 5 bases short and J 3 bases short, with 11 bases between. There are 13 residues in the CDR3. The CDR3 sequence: CASSNTVGYEQYF. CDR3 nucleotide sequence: TGTGCCAGCAGTAATACAGTGGGCTACGAGCAGTACTTC.

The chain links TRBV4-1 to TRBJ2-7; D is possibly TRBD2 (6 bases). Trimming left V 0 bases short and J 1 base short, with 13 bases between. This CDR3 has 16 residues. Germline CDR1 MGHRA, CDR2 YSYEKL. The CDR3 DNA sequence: TGCGCCAGCAGCCAAGATCTCCCGGGGGAATCCTACGAGCAGTACTTC. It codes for CASSQDLPGESYEQYF.

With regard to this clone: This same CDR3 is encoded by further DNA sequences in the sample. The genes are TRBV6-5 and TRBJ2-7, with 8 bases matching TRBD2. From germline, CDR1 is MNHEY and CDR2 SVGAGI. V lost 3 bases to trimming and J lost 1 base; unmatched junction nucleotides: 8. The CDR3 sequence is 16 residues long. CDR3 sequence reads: CASSYGGAGGSYEQYF. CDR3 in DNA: TGTGCCAGCAGTTATGGTGGGGCGGGAGGTTCCTACGAGCAGTACTTC.

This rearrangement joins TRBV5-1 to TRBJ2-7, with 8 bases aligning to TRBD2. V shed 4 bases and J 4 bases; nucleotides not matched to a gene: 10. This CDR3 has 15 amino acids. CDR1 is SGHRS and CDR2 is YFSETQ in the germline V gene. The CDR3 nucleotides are TGCGCCAGCAGCCGTGACGGGAGGGCCTCTTACGAGCAGTACTTC. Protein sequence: CASSRDGRASYEQYF.

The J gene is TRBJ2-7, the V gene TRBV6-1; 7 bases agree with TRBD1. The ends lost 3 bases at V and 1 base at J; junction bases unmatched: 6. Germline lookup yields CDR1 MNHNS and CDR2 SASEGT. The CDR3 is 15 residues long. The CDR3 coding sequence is TGTGCCAGCAGTGACCGTCCGACAGGGTCCTACGAGCAGTACTTC. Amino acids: CASSDRPTGSYEQYF.

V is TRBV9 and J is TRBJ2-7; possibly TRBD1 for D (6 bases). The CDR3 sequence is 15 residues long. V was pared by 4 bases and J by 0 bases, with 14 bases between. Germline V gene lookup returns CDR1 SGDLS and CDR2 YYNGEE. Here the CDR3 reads CASSPLPGHSYEQYF. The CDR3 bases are TGTGCCAGCAGCCCGTTACCGGGACACTCCTACGAGCAGTACTTC. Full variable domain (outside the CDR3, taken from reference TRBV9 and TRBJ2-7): DSGVTQTPKHLITATGQRVTLRCSPRSGDLSVYWYQQSLDQGLQFLIQYYNGEERAKGNILERFSAQQFPDLHSELNLSSLELGDSALYFCASSPLPGHSYEQYFGPGTRLTVT.

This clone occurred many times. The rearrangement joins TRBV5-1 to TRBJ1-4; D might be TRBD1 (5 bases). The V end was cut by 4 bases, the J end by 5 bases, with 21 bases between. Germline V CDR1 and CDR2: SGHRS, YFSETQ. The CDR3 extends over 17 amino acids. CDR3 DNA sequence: TGCGCCAGCAGCCTCGGAGTTTGGGAGGGGAGCAATGAAAAACTGTTTTTT. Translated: CASSLGVWEGSNEKLFF.

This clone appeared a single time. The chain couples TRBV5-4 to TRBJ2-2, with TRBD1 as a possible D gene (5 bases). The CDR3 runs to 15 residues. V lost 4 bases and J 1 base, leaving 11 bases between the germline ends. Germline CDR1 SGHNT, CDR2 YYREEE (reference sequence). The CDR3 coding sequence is TGTGCCAGCAGCCAACGACAGAAGAACACCGGGGAGCTGTTTTTT. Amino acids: CASSQRQKNTGELFF.

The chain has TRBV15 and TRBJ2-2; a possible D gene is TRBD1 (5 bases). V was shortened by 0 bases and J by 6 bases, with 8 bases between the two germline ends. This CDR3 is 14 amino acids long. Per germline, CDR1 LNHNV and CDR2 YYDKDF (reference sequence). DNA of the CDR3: TGTGCCACCAGCAGAGATCGCAGGGCCGGGGAGCTGTTTTTT. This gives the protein CATSRDRRAGELFF.

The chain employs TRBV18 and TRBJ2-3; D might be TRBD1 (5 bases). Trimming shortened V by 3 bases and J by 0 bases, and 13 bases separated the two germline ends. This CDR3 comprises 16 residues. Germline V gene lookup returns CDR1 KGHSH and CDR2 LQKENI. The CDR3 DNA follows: TGTGCCAGCTCACCCAGGGCTGGGCTAAGCACAGATACGCAGTATTTT. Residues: CASSPRAGLSTDTQYF.

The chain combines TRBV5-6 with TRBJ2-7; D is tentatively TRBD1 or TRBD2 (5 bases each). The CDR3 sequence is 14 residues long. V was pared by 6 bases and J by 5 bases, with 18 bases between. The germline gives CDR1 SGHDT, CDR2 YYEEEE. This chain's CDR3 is CASNYRDGDHEQYF. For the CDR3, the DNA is TGTGCCAGCAACTACCGGGACGGGGACCACGAGCAGTACTTC.

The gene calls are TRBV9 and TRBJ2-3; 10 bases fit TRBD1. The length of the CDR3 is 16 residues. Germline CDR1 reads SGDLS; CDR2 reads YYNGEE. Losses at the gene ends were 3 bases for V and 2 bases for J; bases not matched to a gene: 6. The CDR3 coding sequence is TGTGCCAGCAGCGACCGGGACAGGGGTTTCACAGATACGCAGTATTTT. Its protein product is CASSDRDRGFTDTQYF.

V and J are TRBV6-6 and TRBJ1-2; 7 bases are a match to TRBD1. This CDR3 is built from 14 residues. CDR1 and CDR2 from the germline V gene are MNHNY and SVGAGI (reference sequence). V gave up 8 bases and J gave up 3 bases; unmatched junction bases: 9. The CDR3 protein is CASSNPGTDYGYTF. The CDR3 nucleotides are TGTGCCAGCTCAAATCCCGGGACAGACTATGGCTACACCTTC.

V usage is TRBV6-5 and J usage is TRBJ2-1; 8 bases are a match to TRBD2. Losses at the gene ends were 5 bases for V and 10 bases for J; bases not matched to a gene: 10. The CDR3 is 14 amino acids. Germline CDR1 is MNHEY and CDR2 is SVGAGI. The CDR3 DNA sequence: TGTGCCAGCAGTGAGACGGGACTAGTTTACGAGCAGTTCTTC. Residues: CASSETGLVYEQFF.

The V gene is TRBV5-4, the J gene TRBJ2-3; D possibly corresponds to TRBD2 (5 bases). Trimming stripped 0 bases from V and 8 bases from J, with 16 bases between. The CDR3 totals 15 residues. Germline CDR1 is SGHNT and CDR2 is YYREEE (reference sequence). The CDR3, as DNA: TGTGCCAGCAGCTTGGCCTCCTTTCGAGGAGGTACGCAGTATTTT. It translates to CASSLASFRGGTQYF.

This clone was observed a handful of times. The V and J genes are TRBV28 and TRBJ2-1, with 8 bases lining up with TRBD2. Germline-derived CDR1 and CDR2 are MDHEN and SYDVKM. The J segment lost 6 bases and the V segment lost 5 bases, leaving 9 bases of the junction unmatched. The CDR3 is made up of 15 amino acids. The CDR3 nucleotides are TGTGCCAGCAGTCCCGGGGTAGCGGGGACCAATGAGCAGTTCTTC. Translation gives CASSPGVAGTNEQFF.

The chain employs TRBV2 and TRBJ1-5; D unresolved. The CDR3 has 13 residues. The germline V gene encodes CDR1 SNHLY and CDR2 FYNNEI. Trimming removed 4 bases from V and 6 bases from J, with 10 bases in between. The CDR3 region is CASSADLTQPQHF. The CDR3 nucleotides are TGTGCCAGCAGTGCCGACCTAACTCAGCCCCAGCATTTT.

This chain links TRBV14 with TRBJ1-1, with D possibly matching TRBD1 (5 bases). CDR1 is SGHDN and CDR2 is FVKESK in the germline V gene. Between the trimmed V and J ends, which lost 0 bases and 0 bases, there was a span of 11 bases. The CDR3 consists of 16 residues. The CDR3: CASSQDLGTVNTEAFF. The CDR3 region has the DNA TGTGCCAGCAGCCAAGATTTAGGGACGGTGAACACTGAAGCTTTCTTT.

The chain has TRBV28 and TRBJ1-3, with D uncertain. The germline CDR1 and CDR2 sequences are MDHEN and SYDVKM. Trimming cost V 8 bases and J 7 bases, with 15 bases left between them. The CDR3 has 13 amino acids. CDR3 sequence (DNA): TGTGCCAGCCAAGAGCGGGTTTTGAACACCATATATTTT. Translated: CASQERVLNTIYF. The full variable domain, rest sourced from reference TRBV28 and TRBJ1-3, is DVKVTQSSRYLVKRTGEKVFLECVQDMDHENMFWYRQDPGLGLRLIYFSYDVKMKEKGDIPEGYSVSREKKERFSLILESASTNQTSMYLCASQERVLNTIYFGEGSWLTVV.